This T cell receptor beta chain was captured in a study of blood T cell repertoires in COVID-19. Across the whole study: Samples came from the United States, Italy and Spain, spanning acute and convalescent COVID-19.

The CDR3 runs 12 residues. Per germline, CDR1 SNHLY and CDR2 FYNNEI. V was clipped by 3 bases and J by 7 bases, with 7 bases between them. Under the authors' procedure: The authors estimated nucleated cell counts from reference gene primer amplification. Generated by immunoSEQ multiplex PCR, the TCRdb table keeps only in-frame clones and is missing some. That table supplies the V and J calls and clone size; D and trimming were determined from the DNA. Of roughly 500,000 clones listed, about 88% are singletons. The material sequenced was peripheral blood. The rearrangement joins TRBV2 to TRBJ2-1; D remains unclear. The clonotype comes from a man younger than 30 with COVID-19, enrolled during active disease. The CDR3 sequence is CASSDRLNEQFF. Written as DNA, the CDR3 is TGTGCCAGCAGTGACAGGTTGAATGAGCAGTTCTTC.